These 23 T cell receptor beta chains came from one sample sequenced in a study of T cell responses to AZD1222 COVID-19 vaccine. Profiling relied on immunoSEQ multiplex PCR, and the TCRdb table lists in-frame clones only, not all of them. Of approximately 140,000 clones in the sample, roughly 92% were seen once. The source material was peripheral blood, sampled 28 days after the second AZD1222 dose. These receptors came from an adult who received the AZD1222 COVID-19 vaccine.

The genes are TRBV7-6 and TRBJ1-1; the D is unclear. With 3 bases removed from V and 4 bases from J, the gap between germline ends came to 9 bases. The CDR3 totals 13 residues. Germline CDR1 is SGHVS and CDR2 is FNYEAQ. This chain's CDR3 is CASSLGSFTEAFF. The CDR3, as DNA: TGTGCCAGCAGCTTGGGTTCGTTCACTGAAGCTTTCTTT.

The chain joins TRBV2 to TRBJ1-5, with D perhaps TRBD1 (5 bases). V was clipped by 6 bases and J by 11 bases, with 17 bases between them. CDR1 and CDR2 (germline): SNHLY, FYNNEI. This CDR3 region has 13 residues. CDR3 loop: CASSRDRGLTQHF. The DNA for the CDR3 is TGTGCCAGCAGCCGGGACCGGGGTTTGACCCAGCATTTT.

The chain links TRBV5-8 to TRBJ1-3, with 8 bases matching TRBD1. Germline CDR1 is SGHTS and CDR2 is YDEGEE. CDR3 length: 14 amino acids. The J segment lost 4 bases and the V segment lost 7 bases, leaving 7 bases of the junction unmatched. CDR3 in DNA: TGTGCCAGCCGACCCAGGGGGCAAGGAAACACCATATATTTT. As protein: CASRPRGQGNTIYF.

This clone was counted a single time. The chain carries TRBV9 and TRBJ1-1, with D unresolved. Trimming shortened V by 0 bases and J by 5 bases, and 17 bases separated the two germline ends. CDR3 length equals 16 residues. Germline values: CDR1 SGDLS, CDR2 YYNGEE. CDR3 loop: CASSVGLPAGITEAFF. The CDR3 DNA reads TGTGCCAGCAGCGTAGGCCTGCCCGCCGGGATAACTGAAGCTTTCTTT.

This clone was picked up one time. This chain uses TRBV7-2 with TRBJ2-2; D may be TRBD2 (6 bases). CDR1 and CDR2 (germline): SGHTA, FQGNSA. This CDR3 is 15 amino acids long. V lost 1 base, J lost 4 bases, and 10 bases lay in between. The CDR3 sequence is CASSLVAGLTGELFF. CDR3 nucleotide sequence: TGTGCCAGCAGCTTAGTCGCGGGGCTCACCGGGGAGCTGTTTTTT.

V gene TRBV11-2 combines with J gene TRBJ1-2; no clear D gene. Trimming pared 1 base from V and 8 bases from J, leaving 8 bases between. Germline V gene lookup returns CDR1 SGHAT and CDR2 FQNNGV. The CDR3 covers 12 residues. The CDR3 DNA is TGTGCCAGCAGCTTAGCAATACGGGGCTACACCTTC. This encodes CASSLAIRGYTF.

The rearrangement joins TRBV6-5 to TRBJ1-1; D might be TRBD1 (6 bases). V was shortened by 4 bases and J by 5 bases, with 14 bases between the two germline ends. Germline V CDR1 and CDR2: MNHEY, SVGAGI. This CDR3 spans 14 amino acids. The CDR3 DNA reads TGTGCCAGCAGTTTACAGGGAGGGGGGACTGAAGCTTTCTTT. This translates into CASSLQGGGTEAFF.

The genes are TRBV12-3 or TRBV12-4 and TRBJ1-5, with 7 positions matching TRBD1. With V trimmed by 5 bases and J by 2 bases, 0 bases remained unmatched. The CDR3 runs to 13 residues. The DNA of the CDR3 is TGTGCCAGCAGTACAGGGGGCAATCAGCCCCAGCATTTT. Protein sequence: CASSTGGNQPQHF.

V and J are TRBV12-5 and TRBJ1-6; 8 bases match TRBD1. Germline CDR1 reads LGHNT; CDR2 reads FRNRAP. The CDR3 totals 16 residues. The V gene end was trimmed by 6 bases and the J gene end by 2 bases; junction bases not matched to a gene: 6. CDR3 loop: CASGSQGAPYNSPLHF. DNA for the CDR3: TGTGCTAGTGGCTCTCAGGGGGCACCCTATAATTCACCCCTCCACTTT.

As regards this clone: The same CDR3 is also encoded by other DNA sequences in this sample. The rearrangement uses TRBV6-5 and TRBJ1-2, with D tentatively TRBD1 (5 bases). The V gene's germline CDR1 is MNHEY and CDR2 SVGAGI. This CDR3 spans 12 amino acids. V was clipped by 2 bases and J by 8 bases, with 9 bases between them. Here the CDR3 reads CASSYTRGGYTF. CDR3 DNA sequence: TGTGCCAGCAGTTACACTCGGGGCGGCTACACCTTC.

The CDR3 protein is CASSLHSSGVGSDGYTF. The CDR3 nucleotides read TGTGCCAGCAGCTTACATTCTTCGGGGGTGGGTTCCGATGGCTACACCTTC. V gene TRBV7-2 combines with J gene TRBJ1-2, with D tentatively TRBD1 (5 bases). Germline V gives CDR1 SGHTA, CDR2 FQGNSA. The CDR3 runs to 17 residues. The V and J ends lost 2 bases and 6 bases respectively, with 22 bases between them.

V and J are TRBV19 and TRBJ1-1; D is unresolved. The germline V gene encodes CDR1 LNHDA and CDR2 SQIVND (reference sequence). Trimming removed 0 bases at V and 4 bases at J, with 9 bases between. This CDR3 has 14 residues. CDR3 coding DNA: TGTGCCAGTAGTATAGACCGGGTAGGCACTGAAGCTTTCTTT. Translating it yields CASSIDRVGTEAFF.

This clone came up once. The rearrangement links TRBV28 to TRBJ1-3; D remains ambiguous. The germline V gene has CDR1 MDHEN and CDR2 SYDVKM. V was pared by 2 bases and J by 2 bases, with 1 base between. The CDR3 covers 12 residues. The CDR3 bases are TGTGCCAGCAGTTTAGCTGGAAACACCATATATTTT. Its protein is CASSLAGNTIYF.

This chain joins TRBV3-1 (or the pseudogene TRBV3-2) and TRBJ2-2; D is ambiguous. V shed 0 bases and J shed 5 bases, with 10 bases lying between them. This CDR3 has 15 amino acids. From germline, CDR1 is LGHDT and CDR2 YNNKEL (reference sequence). The CDR3 here is CASSQDPAFTGELFF. The CDR3 DNA sequence: TGTGCCAGCAGCCAAGATCCGGCTTTTACCGGGGAGCTGTTTTTT.

The rearrangement uses TRBV20-1 and TRBJ1-2; D is uncertain. V lost 8 bases and J lost 14, with 15 bases in between. The CDR3 is made up of 9 amino acids. Germline V CDR1 and CDR2: DFQATT, SNEGSKA (reference sequence). CDR3 amino acids: CSPHQSLTF. In nucleotides, the CDR3 is TGCAGTCCCCATCAATCCCTAACCTTC.

The chain's CDR3 is CASSLVPLEDNEQFF. The CDR3 bases are TGCGCCAGCAGCTTGGTGCCCCTGGAGGACAATGAGCAGTTCTTC. The chain has TRBV5-1 and TRBJ2-1; a weak D match, TRBD2 (5 bases). Germline lookup yields CDR1 SGHRS and CDR2 YFSETQ. The CDR3 covers 15 residues. Trimming shortened V by 0 bases and J by 5 bases, and 12 bases separated the two germline ends.

The chain has TRBV27 and TRBJ1-6; perhaps TRBD1 as D (5 bases). Trimming pared 1 base from V and 7 bases from J, leaving 11 bases between. This CDR3 is built from 15 residues. Germline CDR1 reads MNHEY; CDR2 reads SMNVEV (reference sequence). The DNA for the CDR3 is TGTGCCAGCAGTTTATTTGGGACGGGGAATTCACCCCTCCACTTT. Translation gives CASSLFGTGNSPLHF.

The chain carries TRBV23-1 and TRBJ2-7, with a tentative D call TRBD1 (6 bases). TRBV23-1 is identified as an open reading frame with a role that is uncertain. Trimming took 0 bases from V and 9 from J, leaving 15 bases between them. The CDR3 is 14 amino acids. The CDR3 region has the DNA TGCGCCAGCAGTCAATCTACTAGAAGGGGGTGGCAGTACTTC. Its protein product is CASSQSTRRGWQYF.

The CDR3 loop is CASTGTSGRNYEQYF. The DNA for the CDR3 is TGTGCCAGCACCGGGACTAGCGGGAGGAACTACGAGCAGTACTTC. The chain combines TRBV2 with TRBJ2-7, with 15 positions matching TRBD2. This CDR3 comprises 15 residues. Losses at the gene ends were 7 bases for V and 3 bases for J; bases not matched to a gene: 4. Per germline, CDR1 SNHLY and CDR2 FYNNEI.

This sequence joins TRBV19 and TRBJ1-1; D not resolved. CDR1 is LNHDA and CDR2 is SQIVND in the germline V gene (reference sequence). CDR3 length: 13 amino acids. V was shortened by 1 base and J by 4 bases, with 7 bases between the two germline ends. The CDR3 loop reads CASSIGRITEAFF. DNA of the CDR3: TGTGCCAGTAGTATAGGAAGGATCACTGAAGCTTTCTTT.

This clone was seen a single time. The chain carries TRBV3-1 (or the pseudogene TRBV3-2) and TRBJ2-3; 12 bases fit TRBD2. CDR3 length: 18 residues. J lost 0 bases, V lost 2 bases, and 6 bases had no gene match. CDR1 is LGHDT, CDR2 YNNKEL, per germline (reference sequence). The DNA for the CDR3 is TGTGCCAGCAGCCAATTTCTAGCGGGGGGGTCTAGCACAGATACGCAGTATTTT. This gives the protein CASSQFLAGGSSTDTQYF.

This chain connects TRBV10-3 to TRBJ1-2; no definite D call. The CDR3 length is 14 residues. From germline, CDR1 is ENHRY and CDR2 SYGVKD. V was cut by 6 bases and J by 10 bases, with 21 bases left in between. In DNA, the CDR3 is TGTGCCATCAGCGAAGCAGAGATACGGCGCGACTACACCTTC. Amino acids: CAISEAEIRRDYTF.

This chain joins TRBV27 and TRBJ2-7; a weak D match, TRBD1 (5 bases). Trimming stripped 4 bases from V and 8 bases from J, with 9 bases between. CDR3 length equals 11 residues. The germline CDR1 and CDR2 sequences are MNHEY and SMNVEV (reference sequence). CDR3: CASSSTGKQYF. The CDR3 DNA is TGTGCCAGCAGTTCCACAGGAAAGCAGTACTTC.